The 18 T cell receptor beta chains below come from one sample, sequenced in a study of T cell repertoires in cytomegalovirus infection (dated by TCRdb to between 2018 and 2021). The run used an Illumina HiSeq 1500. TCRdb cleaned the public reads at Q25 with fastp, built clones with MiXCR and kept in-frame beta chains. Rows with one shared CDR3 protein collapse into an entry with the most common genes and DNA. The sample profile shows 250,000 to 300,000 distinct CDR3 sequences; around 25% of them were found once. The biggest ten clones account for around 13% of the sample. The sample taken for sequencing was PBMCs. Receptors were obtained from a human donor in good health (CMV status not recorded). Some clones in this sample may be carry-over from other donors' samples.

A few counts support this clonotype. The chain employs TRBV29-1 and TRBJ2-1; 12 bases are shared with TRBD2. Germline V lookup: CDR1 SQVTM, CDR2 ANQGSEA. The CDR3 sequence is 13 residues long. V trimming: 7 bases; J trimming: 6 bases; junction bases outside the gene matches: 4. CDR3 DNA sequence: TGCAGCGCGACTAGCGGGAGTACCAATGAGCAGTTCTTC. It specifies CSATSGSTNEQFF.

This clonotype has ten or more counts. The chain couples TRBV7-2 to TRBJ2-1, with a possible D match to TRBD2 (7 bases). CDR1 and CDR2 (germline): SGHTA, FQGNSA. Trimming pared 5 bases from V and 0 bases from J, leaving 17 bases between. There are 17 residues in the CDR3. Here the CDR3 reads CASSIEGGGSSYNEQFF. The CDR3 nucleotides are TGTGCCAGCAGCATAGAAGGGGGAGGGAGCTCCTACAATGAGCAGTTCTTC. The full variable domain, completed using reference TRBV7-2 and TRBJ2-1, is GAGVSQSPSNKVTEKGKDVELRCDPISGHTALYWYRQSLGQGLEFLIYFQGNSAPDKSGLPSDRFSAERTGGSVSTLTIQRTQQEDSAVYLCASSIEGGGSSYNEQFFGPGTRLTVL.

This clonotype has at least ten counts. The chain uses TRBV7-8 and TRBJ1-3; D may be TRBD1 (5 bases). The CDR3 spans 13 residues. With 6 bases removed from V and 4 bases from J, the gap between germline ends came to 10 bases. Germline CDR1 is SGHVS and CDR2 is FQNEAQ. The CDR3 DNA reads as TGTGCCAGCAGTCTCGACAGAGGAAACACCATATATTTT. Protein product: CASSLDRGNTIYF.

The chain couples TRBV12-3 or TRBV12-4 to TRBJ1-5; D gene uncertain. The CDR3 spans 13 residues. Trimming shortened V by 8 bases and J by 9 bases, and 17 bases separated the two germline ends. DNA of the CDR3: TGTGCCAGCGGATTGACCGGAGAGGGGCCCCAGCATTTT. This gives the protein CASGLTGEGPQHF.

This clonotype was observed many times. The V call is TRBV28, the J call TRBJ1-5; TRBD1 might be the D (5 bases). Germline lookup yields CDR1 MDHEN and CDR2 SYDVKM. CDR3 length equals 16 residues. Trimming removed 2 bases from V and 2 bases from J, with 13 bases in between. In DNA, the CDR3 is TGTGCCAGCAGTTTAAGTATTCCCAGGGGCAATCAGCCCCAGCATTTT. Amino acid sequence: CASSLSIPRGNQPQHF.

This clonotype occurred many times. This chain joins TRBV7-2 and TRBJ1-5; D ambiguous. The CDR3 covers 15 residues. Germline lookup yields CDR1 SGHTA and CDR2 FQGNSA. The V and J ends lost 2 bases and 5 bases respectively, with 13 bases between them. CDR3 sequence reads: CASSLLAESYQPQHF. DNA of the CDR3: TGTGCCAGCAGCTTATTGGCCGAATCCTATCAGCCCCAGCATTTT.

This clonotype was seen a handful of times. The chain employs TRBV10-3 and TRBJ2-1, with a weak D call TRBD2 (6 bases). CDR3 length: 18 amino acids. Germline CDR1 and CDR2: ENHRY and SYGVKD. Between the trimmed V and J ends, which lost 2 bases and 1 base, there was a span of 18 bases. The CDR3 here is CAISESSGVSASYNEQFF. The DNA for the CDR3 is TGTGCCATCAGTGAGAGTTCGGGGGTTTCGGCGTCCTACAATGAGCAGTTCTTC.

The chain combines TRBV19 with TRBJ2-1, with no clear D. The length of the CDR3 is 14 residues. V lost 7 bases, J lost 5 bases, and 15 bases lay in between. The germline V gene has CDR1 LNHDA and CDR2 SQIVND (reference sequence). CDR3 amino acids: CASKGPGLNNEQFF. The DNA of the CDR3 is TGTGCCAGTAAGGGCCCTGGTCTCAACAATGAGCAGTTCTTC.

DNA for the CDR3: TGTGCCAGCAGCTTTGGATCGTACCTATTCTATGGCTACACCTTC. It specifies CASSFGSYLFYGYTF. This chain uses TRBV5-6 with TRBJ1-2; no firm D call. V lost 2 bases to trimming and J lost 4 bases, with 15 bases between them. The germline V gene has CDR1 SGHDT and CDR2 YYEEEE. The CDR3 has 15 residues.

The rearrangement joins TRBV28 to TRBJ1-4; a possible D gene is TRBD1 (5 bases). Germline V gene data show CDR1 as MDHEN and CDR2 as SYDVKM. The CDR3 runs to 14 residues. V was trimmed by 3 bases and J by 5 bases, leaving 10 bases between them. CDR3 in amino acids: CASSFRGPNEKLFF. CDR3 bases: TGTGCCAGCAGTTTTCGGGGACCAAATGAAAAACTGTTTTTT.

This clonotype has a handful of counts. This chain joins TRBV5-1 and TRBJ2-6, with 12 positions matching TRBD2. Germline V gene lookup returns CDR1 SGHRS and CDR2 YFSETQ. The CDR3 is 20 amino acids. The J segment lost 0 bases and the V segment lost 3 bases, leaving 10 bases of the junction unmatched. CDR3 loop: CASSSPGLAGDPSGANVLTF. CDR3 in DNA: TGCGCCAGCAGCTCTCCGGGACTAGCGGGTGACCCCTCTGGGGCCAACGTCCTGACTTTC.

The chain has TRBV20-1 and TRBJ1-4, with D hard to call. V lost 1 base to trimming and J lost 5 bases, with 8 bases between them. Germline V lookup: CDR1 DFQATT, CDR2 SNEGSKA (reference sequence). The CDR3 totals 13 residues. CDR3 residues: CSARVTANEKLFF. CDR3 nucleotides: TGCAGTGCTAGAGTTACAGCGAATGAAAAACTGTTTTTT.

This chain uses TRBV29-1 with TRBJ1-1, with 7 bases aligning to TRBD1. Trimming at V came to 4 bases and at J to 0 bases, leaving 2 bases not matched to a gene. The CDR3 sequence is 13 residues long. The germline V gene encodes CDR1 SQVTM and CDR2 ANQGSEA. DNA of the CDR3: TGCAGCGTTGCGGGACAGATGAACACTGAAGCTTTCTTT. Amino acid sequence: CSVAGQMNTEAFF.

This clonotype was seen a handful of times. The chain links TRBV18 to TRBJ2-6; D is uncertain. Germline V gene sequence: CDR1 KGHSH, CDR2 LQKENI. CDR3 length: 16 amino acids. V lost 4 bases, J lost 1 base, and 11 bases lay in between. Here the CDR3 reads CASSQGTRSGANVLTF. CDR3 nucleotides: TGTGCCAGCTCACAGGGAACCCGTTCTGGGGCCAACGTCCTGACTTTC.

This chain uses TRBV24-1 with TRBJ2-5; 7 bases are a match to TRBD1. Germline CDR1 KGHDR, CDR2 SFDVKD. The ends lost 4 bases at V and 4 bases at J; junction bases unmatched: 8. The CDR3 is made up of 15 amino acids. In DNA, the CDR3 is TGTGCCACCAGTGACTCCCGGGACAGTATAGAGACCCAGTACTTC. It is translated as CATSDSRDSIETQYF.

The V call is TRBV20-1, the J call TRBJ2-7; either TRBD1 or TRBD2 may supply D (5 bases each). This CDR3 is 13 amino acids long. V dropped 6 bases and J dropped 7 bases, with 19 bases sitting between them. CDR1 is DFQATT and CDR2 is SNEGSKA in the germline V gene (reference sequence). CDR3 region: CSAGRDLLREQYF. CDR3 in DNA: TGCAGTGCGGGACGGGACCTGCTCCGGGAGCAGTACTTC.

J is TRBJ1-1 and V is TRBV29-1; D ambiguous. The V end was cut by 6 bases, the J end by 3 bases, with 11 bases between. CDR1 and CDR2 (germline): SQVTM, ANQGSEA. The CDR3 loop spans 12 amino acids. The CDR3 reads CSVLNGDTEAFF. The CDR3 DNA follows: TGCAGCGTACTCAATGGGGACACTGAAGCTTTCTTT.

In DNA, the CDR3 is TGTGCCAGCAGTTTAGTGGGAGAAGCTCCCGGGGAGCTGTTTTTT. Protein: CASSLVGEAPGELFF. The rearrangement joins TRBV12-3 or TRBV12-4 to TRBJ2-2, with a tentative D call TRBD2 (5 bases). This CDR3 comprises 15 residues. V was clipped by 1 base and J by 6 bases, with 12 bases between them.